The present T cell receptor beta chain was sequenced within a study of spatial heterogeneity in lung cancer. Via MiXCR, TCRdb re-called the 5' RACE reads, giving one row per CDR3 protein. The data contain over 3,000 distinct CDR3 sequences, 10% of them singletons. Time point here: sample taken at primary tumor resection. The CDR3 runs to 13 residues. The V gene's germline CDR1 is KGHSH and CDR2 LQKENI. V shed 6 bases and J shed 4 bases, with 13 bases lying between them. General study results and limits: Expanded alpha and beta TCR counts within tumors tracked tumor mutation counts.

To note about this clonotype: Its antigen remains unidentified.

The TCR comes from a female donor with early-stage non-small cell lung cancer. Here the sequenced sample was lung tumor tissue, taken at surgery. This rearrangement joins TRBV18 to TRBJ2-7, with D possibly matching TRBD2 (5 bases). This CDR3 reads CASSEVTGYEQYF. In nucleotides, the CDR3 is TGTGCCAGCTCGGAGGTGACGGGTTACGAGCAGTACTTC.